This entry concerns a single T cell receptor (beta chain). The antigen is unknown. The sample originates from a study of OX40 agonist ivuxolimab in advanced cancers. Study overall: Given to patients was ivuxolimab, an agonistic anti-OX40 (CD134) antibody. Among those enrolled, mean age was about 62 years (range about 23 to 80) and approximately 80% were male.

Germline V gene sequence: CDR1 SGHRS, CDR2 YFSETQ. Between the trimmed V and J ends, which lost 0 bases and 0 bases, there was a span of 10 bases. The CDR3 extends over 16 amino acids. Study-wide findings and caveats: At 0.1 to 3.0 mg/kg, CD4+ and CD8+ blood T cells expanded clonally by week 6. Partial responders receiving 0.1-3.0 mg/kg showed among the lowest clonal expansion.

The repertoire was sequenced with immunoSEQ multiplex PCR; TCRdb's copy has only in-frame clones and lacks some. The table shows over 30,000 clones, with 82% occurring only once. Sequences were derived from CD4+ or CD8+ T cells sorted from blood, sampled in a trial of the OX40 agonist ivuxolimab. The sequence was collected from an adult with an advanced solid tumor such as melanoma, head and neck, liver or kidney cancer. This rearrangement joins TRBV5-1 to TRBJ1-3; weak D call: TRBD1 (5 bases). Here the CDR3 reads CASSLAGGASGNTIYF. CDR3 nucleotide sequence: TGCGCCAGCAGCTTGGCGGGGGGAGCCTCTGGAAACACCATATATTTT.